This T cell receptor beta chain appears in the sequencing data of a study of immune characteristics of hereditary and idiopathic chronic pancreatitis. In terms of the full investigation: Local immune cells and TCRbeta repertoires in the pancreas were profiled in this study for hereditary and idiopathic chronic pancreatitis, with control organ donor pancreases used for comparison. The gDNA-based approach was selected because minimal in vitro experimental manipulation of pancreas-infiltrating T cells was involved. TCRbeta sequencing was performed on four or five control pancreases, under ten hereditary chronic pancreatitis pancreases and roughly six idiopathic chronic pancreatitis pancreases. What the work shows at the level of the full study, not this receptor alone: Vbeta-Jbeta gene family usage, including TRBV10, TRBV19, TRBV23 and TRBV5, differed between hereditary and idiopathic chronic pancreatitis. The study did not include chronic pancreatitis caused by alcohol use. Because patient tissue could only be obtained at the time of TPIAT, differences in disease duration may have influenced the immune findings. Numbers of productive TCR rearrangements correlated positively with disease severity scores among over 10 chronic pancreatitis patients. Compared with controls, both chronic pancreatitis groups had significantly higher TCRbeta repertoire diversity and lower clonality.

The protocol used for the library was the immunoSEQ multiplex PCR assay. The TCRbeta CDR3 region and adjacent sequences were amplified and sequenced from pancreatic genomic DNA. In the source study's methods: Productive clonality and productive rearrangement counts were measured along with repertoire diversity, which was expressed as a mean normalized Shannon-Wiener index. Control and chronic pancreatitis repertoire metrics were compared by means of the nonparametric Mann-Whitney U test. Shared clonotypes were defined as CDR3beta sequences with identical amino acid composition and length across subjects. In its TCRdb copy, this immuneACCESS table keeps in-frame sequences only and misses some clones. Where compared with another copy, unresolved V genes explain less than half of these, and the others have no known cause. V and J calls and clone size come straight from that table; D and trimming were deduced from the DNA. The sample data list fewer than 2,000 clones, and about 74% of these were observed just once. The ten largest clones take up 45% to 50% of the sample.

V and J lose 0 bases and 4 bases, and a span of 9 bases separates them. The CDR3 goes from the cysteine to the phenylalanine over 14 residues. Of all the DNA, just the CDR3 is kept, 42 bases in frame from base 1. Based on the germline V gene, the CDR1 and CDR2 sequences are SGHTA and FQGNSA. Chronic pancreatitis pancreas tissue came from patients undergoing total pancreatectomy with islet autotransplantation (TPIAT). The chronic pancreatitis patients who were included had no known history of diabetes. Genomic DNA was extracted directly from bulk pancreas tissue, without T cell sorting, for TCRbeta sequencing. At two US centers, pancreas tissues from patients and organ donors were collected on a consecutive basis. About this clone itself: The clone's antigen remains unknown. Base qualities are not at hand, and no much larger clone is one base apart.

Specimen: pancreas tissue with hereditary chronic pancreatitis. The receptor chain draws on TRBV7-2 and TRBJ1-2, with the identity of the D gene unclear. The source is a human donor with chronic pancreatitis. The CDR3 is CASSLASLPYGYTF. The DNA reads TGTGCCAGCAGCTTAGCTTCATTGCCCTATGGCTACACCTTC. Here the CDR3 is joined to the reference TRBV7-2 and TRBJ1-2 genes, and the full variable domain is: GAGVSQSPSNKVTEKGKDVELRCDPISGHTALYWYRQSLGQGLEFLIYFQGNSAPDKSGLPSDRFSAERTGGSVSTLTIQRTQQEDSAVYLCASSLASLPYGYTFGSGTRLTVV.